This section outlines one TCR beta chain sequence together with its context. This sample was included in a study of blood T cell repertoires in COVID-19. V was shortened by 0 bases and J by 3 bases, with 9 bases between the two germline ends. The V gene's germline CDR1 is LNHNV and CDR2 YYDKDF (reference sequence). CDR3 length: 14 residues. The repertoire was sequenced with immunoSEQ multiplex PCR; TCRdb's copy has only in-frame clones and lacks some. This sample yields some 140,000 clones, of which roughly 88% are seen a single time; approximately 0.6% belongs to the top ten. The rearrangement joins TRBV15 to TRBJ2-7; D might be TRBD2 (5 bases). Sequencing input: peripheral blood. The TCR originated in a man in his sixties with COVID-19, enrolled during active disease. For the CDR3, the DNA is TGTGCCACCAGCAGAGATCTCGGAGGCTACGAGCAGTACTTC. This gives the protein CATSRDLGGYEQYF.